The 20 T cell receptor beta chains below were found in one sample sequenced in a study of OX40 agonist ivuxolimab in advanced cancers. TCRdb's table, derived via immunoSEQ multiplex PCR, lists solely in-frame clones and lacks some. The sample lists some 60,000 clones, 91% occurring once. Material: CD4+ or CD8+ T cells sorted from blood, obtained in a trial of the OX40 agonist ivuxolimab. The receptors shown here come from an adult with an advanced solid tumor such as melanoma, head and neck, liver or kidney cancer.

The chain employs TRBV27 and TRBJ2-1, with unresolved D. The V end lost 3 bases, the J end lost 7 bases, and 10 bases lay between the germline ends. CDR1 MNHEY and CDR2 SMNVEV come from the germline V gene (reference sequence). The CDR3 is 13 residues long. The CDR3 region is CASSFFGPNEQFF. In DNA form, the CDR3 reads TGTGCCAGCAGTTTTTTTGGACCTAATGAGCAGTTCTTC.

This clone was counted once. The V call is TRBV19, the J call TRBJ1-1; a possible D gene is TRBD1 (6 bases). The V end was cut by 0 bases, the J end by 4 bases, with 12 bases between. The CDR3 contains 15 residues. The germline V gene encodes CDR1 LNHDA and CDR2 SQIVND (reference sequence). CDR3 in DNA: TGTGCCAGTAGTATAGATGTTCAGGGGACCACTGAAGCTTTCTTT. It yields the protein CASSIDVQGTTEAFF.

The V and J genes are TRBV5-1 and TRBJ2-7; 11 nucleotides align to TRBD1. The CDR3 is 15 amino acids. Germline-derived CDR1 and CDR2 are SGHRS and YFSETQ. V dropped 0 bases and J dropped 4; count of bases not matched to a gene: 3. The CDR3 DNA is TGCGCCAGCAGCTTGGTCGGGACAGGGGGTTACGAGCAGTACTTC. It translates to CASSLVGTGGYEQYF.

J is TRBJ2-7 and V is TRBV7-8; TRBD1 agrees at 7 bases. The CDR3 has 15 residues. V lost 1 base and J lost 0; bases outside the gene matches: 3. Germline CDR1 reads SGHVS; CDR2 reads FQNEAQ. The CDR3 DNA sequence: TGTGCCAGCAGCTTAGGGGGACAGTACTCCTACGAGCAGTACTTC. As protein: CASSLGGQYSYEQYF.

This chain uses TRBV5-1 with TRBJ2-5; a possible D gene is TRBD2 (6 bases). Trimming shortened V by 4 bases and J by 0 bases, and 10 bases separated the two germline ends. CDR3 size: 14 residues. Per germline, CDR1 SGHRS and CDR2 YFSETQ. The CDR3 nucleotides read TGCGCCAGCAGCCCCCCTAGCGACCAAGAGACCCAGTACTTC. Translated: CASSPPSDQETQYF.

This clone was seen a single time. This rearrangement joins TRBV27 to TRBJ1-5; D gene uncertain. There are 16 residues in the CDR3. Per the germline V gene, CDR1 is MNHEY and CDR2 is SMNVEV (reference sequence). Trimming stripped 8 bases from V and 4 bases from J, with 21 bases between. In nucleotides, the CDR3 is TGTGCCAGCGGATGGAGTGGGGAAACCGATAATCAGCCCCAGCATTTT. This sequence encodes CASGWSGETDNQPQHF.

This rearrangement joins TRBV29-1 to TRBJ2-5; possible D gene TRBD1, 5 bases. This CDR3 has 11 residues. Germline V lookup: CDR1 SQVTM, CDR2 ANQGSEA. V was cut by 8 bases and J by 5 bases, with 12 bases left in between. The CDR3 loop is CSTQGLETQYF. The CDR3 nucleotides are TGCAGCACCCAGGGTCTGGAGACCCAGTACTTC.

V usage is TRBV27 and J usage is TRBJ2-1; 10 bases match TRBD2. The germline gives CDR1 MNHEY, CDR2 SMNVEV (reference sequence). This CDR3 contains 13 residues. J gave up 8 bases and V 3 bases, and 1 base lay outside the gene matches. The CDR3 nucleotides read TGTGCCAGCAGTTTGACTAGCGGGTATGAGCAGTTCTTC. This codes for CASSLTSGYEQFF.

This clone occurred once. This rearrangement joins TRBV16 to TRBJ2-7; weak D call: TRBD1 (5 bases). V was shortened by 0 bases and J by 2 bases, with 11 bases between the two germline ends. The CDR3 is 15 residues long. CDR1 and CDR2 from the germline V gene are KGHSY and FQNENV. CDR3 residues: CASSQSDSDPYEQYF. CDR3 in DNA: TGTGCCAGCAGCCAATCCGACAGCGATCCCTACGAGCAGTACTTC.

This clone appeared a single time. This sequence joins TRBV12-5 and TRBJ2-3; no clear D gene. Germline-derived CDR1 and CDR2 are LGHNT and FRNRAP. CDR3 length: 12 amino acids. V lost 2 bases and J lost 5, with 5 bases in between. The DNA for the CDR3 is TGTGCTAGTGGTTTGAGTTTAGATACGCAGTATTTT. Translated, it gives CASGLSLDTQYF.

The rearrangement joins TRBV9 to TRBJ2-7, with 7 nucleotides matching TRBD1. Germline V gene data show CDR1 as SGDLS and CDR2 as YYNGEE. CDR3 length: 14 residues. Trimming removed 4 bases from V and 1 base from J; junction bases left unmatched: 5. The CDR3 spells CASSIRDRSYEQYF. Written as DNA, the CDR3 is TGTGCCAGCAGCATCCGGGACAGATCCTACGAGCAGTACTTC.

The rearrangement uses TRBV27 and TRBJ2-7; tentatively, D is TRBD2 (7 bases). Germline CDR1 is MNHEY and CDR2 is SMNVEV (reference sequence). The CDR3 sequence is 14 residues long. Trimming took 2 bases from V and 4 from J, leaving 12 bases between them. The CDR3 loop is CASSLRGAYYEQYF. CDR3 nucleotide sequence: TGTGCCAGCAGTTTACGGGGGGCCTATTACGAGCAGTACTTC.

This CDR3 is CASSYLGQGRLLFEQYF. The CDR3 nucleotides read TGTGCCAGCAGCTACCTAGGACAGGGGCGACTTTTGTTCGAGCAGTACTTC. V usage is TRBV6-4 and J usage is TRBJ2-7, with 9 nucleotides matching TRBD1. CDR1 is MRHNA and CDR2 is SNTAGT in the germline V gene. Unmatched junction bases numbered 18, after V lost 6 bases and J lost 6 bases. The CDR3 totals 17 residues.

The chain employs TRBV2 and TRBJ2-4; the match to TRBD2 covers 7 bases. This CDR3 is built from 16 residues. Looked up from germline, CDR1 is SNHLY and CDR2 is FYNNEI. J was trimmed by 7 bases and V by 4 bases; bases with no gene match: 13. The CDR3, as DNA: TGTGCCAGCAGTGGAAGGGGCGGGAGAATGGGGAACATTCAGTACTTC. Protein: CASSGRGGRMGNIQYF. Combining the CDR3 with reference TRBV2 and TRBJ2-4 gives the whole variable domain EPEVTQTPSHQVTQMGQEVILRCVPISNHLYFYWYRQILGQKVEFLVSFYNNEISEKSEIFDDQFSVERPDGSNFTLKIRSTKLEDSAMYFCASSGRGGRMGNIQYFGAGTRLSVL.

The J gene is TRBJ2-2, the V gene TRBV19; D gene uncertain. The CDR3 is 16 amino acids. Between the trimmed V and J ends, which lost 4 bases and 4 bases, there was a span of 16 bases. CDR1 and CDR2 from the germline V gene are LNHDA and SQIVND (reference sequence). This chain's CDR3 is CASSTWTVHLTGELFF. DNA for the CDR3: TGTGCCAGTAGTACCTGGACGGTCCACCTCACCGGGGAGCTGTTTTTT.

The CDR3 loop is CASSLVSVSYEQYF. CDR3 nucleotides: TGTGCCAGCAGTTTAGTATCGGTCTCCTACGAGCAGTACTTC. The chain couples TRBV27 to TRBJ2-7; D call uncertain. This CDR3 is 14 amino acids long. Trimming shortened V by 2 bases and J by 0 bases, and 8 bases separated the two germline ends. Germline V gene data show CDR1 as MNHEY and CDR2 as SMNVEV (reference sequence).

The CDR3 is CSVALDRADEQFF. CDR3 coding DNA: TGCAGCGTTGCCTTGGACAGGGCTGATGAGCAGTTCTTC. The chain has TRBV29-1 and TRBJ2-1; TRBD1 aligns across 8 bases. After removal of 4 bases from V and 8 bases from J, the junction contained 7 bases not matched to a gene. The CDR3 is 13 amino acids. Germline loops: CDR1 SQVTM, CDR2 ANQGSEA.

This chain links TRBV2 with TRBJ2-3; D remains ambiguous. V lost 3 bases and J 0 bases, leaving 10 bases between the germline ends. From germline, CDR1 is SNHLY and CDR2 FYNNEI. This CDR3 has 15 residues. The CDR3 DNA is TGTGCCAGCAGTGAGCTTGTCGCTAGCACAGATACGCAGTATTTT. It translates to CASSELVASTDTQYF.

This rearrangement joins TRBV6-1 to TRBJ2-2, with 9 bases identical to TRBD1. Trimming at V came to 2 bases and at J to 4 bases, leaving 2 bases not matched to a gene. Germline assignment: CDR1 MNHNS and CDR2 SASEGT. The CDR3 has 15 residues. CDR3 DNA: TGTGCCAGCAGTGAAATGACAGGGGGCACCGGGGAGCTGTTTTTT. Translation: CASSEMTGGTGELFF.

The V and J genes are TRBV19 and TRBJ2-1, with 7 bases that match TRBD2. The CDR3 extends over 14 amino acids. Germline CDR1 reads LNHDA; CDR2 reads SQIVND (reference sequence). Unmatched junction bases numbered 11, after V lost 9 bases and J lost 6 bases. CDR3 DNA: TGTGCCAGAAAATCAGGGAGGGCCCTCAATGAGCAGTTCTTC. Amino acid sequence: CARKSGRALNEQFF.